The 27 T cell receptor beta chains in this list originate from one sample, sequenced in a study of T cells after yellow fever vaccination. TCRdb passed the 5' RACE reads through MiXCR, listing each CDR3 protein once. Of approximately 300,000 distinct CDR3 sequences listed, about 6.6% are singletons. The source material was PBMCs, sampled approximately 47 days after the first yellow fever vaccination. These receptors all come from a young man who received the YFV17D yellow fever vaccine.

This clonotype was seen a few times. The chain employs TRBV4-1 and TRBJ2-1, with TRBD2 matching 8 bases. V was pared by 4 bases and J by 4 bases, with 12 bases of the junction left unmatched. Looked up from germline, CDR1 is MGHRA and CDR2 is YSYEKL. This CDR3 has 17 residues. The CDR3: CASSRQAGASGYNEQFF. DNA for the CDR3: TGCGCCAGCAGCCGCCAAGCGGGGGCTAGCGGTTACAATGAGCAGTTCTTC.

This clonotype was counted only a few times. The chain employs TRBV15 and TRBJ2-5, with D perhaps matching TRBD2 (6 bases). The germline V and J ends were trimmed by 1 base and 10 bases, with 13 bases remaining between them. The CDR3 length is 13 residues. The germline V gene encodes CDR1 LNHNV and CDR2 YYDKDF (reference sequence). The CDR3 nucleotides are TGTGCCACCAGCAGAGGAGACGGCGGGGACCAGTACTTC. Its protein product is CATSRGDGGDQYF.

The chain uses TRBV6-4 and TRBJ1-2; D is uncertain. V lost 5 bases, J lost 0 bases, and 7 bases lay in between. The CDR3 runs to 13 residues. The germline V gene has CDR1 MRHNA and CDR2 SNTAGT. The CDR3 region has the DNA TGTGCCAGCAGTAGAACAGCTAACTATGGCTACACCTTC. Residues: CASSRTANYGYTF.

This rearrangement joins TRBV9 to TRBJ2-5; weak D call: TRBD1 (5 bases). V lost 0 bases to trimming and J lost 6 bases, with 12 bases between them. Germline values: CDR1 SGDLS, CDR2 YYNGEE. This CDR3 has 14 amino acids. The CDR3 sequence is CASSVGGQGKTQYF. The CDR3 region has the DNA TGTGCCAGCAGCGTAGGAGGTCAGGGAAAGACCCAGTACTTC.

This clonotype was found a few times. The chain couples TRBV20-1 to TRBJ1-5; D is possibly TRBD1 (6 bases). This CDR3 region has 14 residues. V dropped 1 base and J dropped 6 bases, with 13 bases sitting between them. Germline loops: CDR1 DFQATT, CDR2 SNEGSKA (reference sequence). CDR3: CSARGQDKGQPQHF. CDR3 DNA: TGCAGTGCTAGAGGACAGGATAAAGGTCAGCCCCAGCATTTT.

CDR3 residues: CASSLEGQIYGYTF. The DNA of the CDR3 is TGTGCCAGCAGCTTAGAGGGGCAGATCTATGGCTACACCTTC. The V call is TRBV7-2, the J call TRBJ1-2, with D tentatively TRBD1 (5 bases). Germline V gene data show CDR1 as SGHTA and CDR2 as FQGNSA. V was shortened by 1 base and J by 4 bases, with 10 bases between the two germline ends. The CDR3 loop spans 14 amino acids.

This clonotype appeared a few times. J is TRBJ1-5 and V is TRBV20-1, with D possibly being TRBD1 (5 bases). V dropped 2 bases and J dropped 4 bases, with 9 bases sitting between them. The CDR3 runs to 13 residues. Per germline, CDR1 DFQATT and CDR2 SNEGSKA (reference sequence). The CDR3 DNA sequence: TGCAGTGCTAGACCACGACAGAATCAGCCCCAGCATTTT. Its translation: CSARPRQNQPQHF.

This clonotype came up a few times. The chain has TRBV6-5 and TRBJ2-7; 7 bases agree with TRBD2. The CDR3 runs to 15 residues. CDR1 and CDR2 (germline): MNHEY, SVGAGI. Trimming took 0 bases from V and 7 from J; bases not matched to a gene: 9. CDR3 in DNA: TGTGCCAGCAGTTACTCGGCTAGCGGCCCGGGGGAGCAGTACTTC. Its translation: CASSYSASGPGEQYF.

This clonotype was seen ten or more times. The gene calls are TRBV6-1 and TRBJ2-7; 13 bases match TRBD2. V was pared by 6 bases and J by 2 bases, with 10 bases of the junction left unmatched. This CDR3 has 17 amino acids. Per germline, CDR1 MNHNS and CDR2 SASEGT. CDR3 bases: TGTGCCAGCAGCCGGACTAGCGGGGGCTTTGAAGCCTACGAGCAGTACGTC. Protein product: CASSRTSGGFEAYEQYV.

In this sample, this clonotype turned up many times. The rearrangement links TRBV7-2 to TRBJ2-2, with 7 bases aligning to TRBD1. V lost 5 bases, J lost 3 bases, and 6 bases stayed unmatched. CDR1 is SGHTA, CDR2 FQGNSA, per germline. The CDR3 contains 15 residues. Here the CDR3 DNA reads TGTGCCAGCAGCGAGAGACAGGGTTACACCGGGGAGCTGTTTTTT. It codes for CASSERQGYTGELFF.

This clonotype appeared a few times. The chain couples TRBV7-2 to TRBJ1-2, with 7 bases lining up with TRBD1. The CDR3 covers 13 residues. Germline CDR1 reads SGHTA; CDR2 reads FQGNSA. V lost 2 bases and J lost 10; bases outside the gene matches: 7. CDR3 residues: CASSLILDRSYTF. DNA of the CDR3: TGTGCCAGCAGCTTAATTTTGGACAGGTCCTACACCTTC.

This clonotype was detected many times. The rearrangement uses TRBV6-2 or TRBV6-3 and TRBJ2-3, with 7 bases that match TRBD2. The CDR3 spans 15 residues. CDR1 is MNHEY and CDR2 is SVGEGT in the germline V gene. The J segment lost 6 bases and the V segment lost 8 bases, leaving 14 bases of the junction unmatched. The chain's CDR3 is CASGRIAGPPDTQYF. In nucleotides, the CDR3 is TGTGCCAGCGGGAGGATAGCGGGCCCGCCGGATACGCAGTATTTT.

There are a few counts of this clonotype. The J gene is TRBJ1-2, the V gene TRBV19; possibly TRBD1 for D (5 bases). V was trimmed by 6 bases and J by 7 bases, leaving 21 bases between them. This CDR3 has 15 residues. Germline CDR1 is LNHDA and CDR2 is SQIVND (reference sequence). This CDR3 is CASRTAGTSDGGYTF. The DNA for the CDR3 is TGTGCCAGTAGGACTGCCGGGACCTCTGACGGTGGCTACACCTTC.

This clonotype was recorded many times. The chain is built from TRBV12-3 or TRBV12-4 and TRBJ2-7, with 8 bases fitting TRBD2. CDR3 size: 14 residues. Unmatched junction bases numbered 4, after V lost 6 bases and J lost 0 bases. This chain's CDR3 is CASSLTSGSYEQYF. The CDR3 DNA reads TGTGCCAGCAGCCTTACTAGCGGCTCCTACGAGCAGTACTTC.

The chain joins TRBV27 to TRBJ1-3; D ambiguous. CDR3 length equals 14 residues. CDR1 MNHEY and CDR2 SMNVEV come from the germline V gene (reference sequence). V was cut by 2 bases and J by 0 bases, with 5 bases left in between. Here the CDR3 reads CASSLTFSGNTIYF. In DNA, the CDR3 is TGTGCCAGCAGTTTAACTTTCTCTGGAAACACCATATATTTT.

This clonotype was observed a handful of times. The CDR3 nucleotides read TGCGCCAGCAGCCAAGATCCGCCAGGCACTGAAGCTTTCTTT. It specifies CASSQDPPGTEAFF. This chain links TRBV4-3 with TRBJ1-1; D is undetermined. This CDR3 is built from 14 residues. Trimming stripped 0 bases from V and 4 bases from J, with 9 bases between. Germline assignment: CDR1 LGHNA and CDR2 YSLEER.

This chain uses TRBV7-9 with TRBJ2-5; 10 nucleotides agree with TRBD1. CDR1 and CDR2 (germline): SEHNR, FQNEAQ (reference sequence). The V segment lost 2 bases and the J segment 2 bases; nucleotides outside the gene matches: 2. CDR3 size: 15 residues. CDR3 residues: CASSLPDRGQETQYF. In DNA, the CDR3 is TGTGCCAGCAGCTTACCGGACAGGGGGCAAGAGACCCAGTACTTC.

There are many counts of this clonotype. The chain links TRBV12-3 or TRBV12-4 to TRBJ2-7; 9 bases match TRBD2. J lost 6 bases, V lost 6 bases, and 12 bases had no gene match. CDR3 length: 15 amino acids. DNA of the CDR3: TGTGCCAGCAGGGGACTTGCGGGGGGGCCTGGCGAGCAGTACTTC. Encoded protein: CASRGLAGGPGEQYF.

The rearrangement joins TRBV18 to TRBJ1-2; D uncertain. The germline V gene has CDR1 KGHSH and CDR2 LQKENI. The CDR3 sequence is 15 residues long. Trimming left V 1 base short and J 0 bases short, with 9 bases between. CDR3 sequence: CASSPQLGTNYGYTF. The DNA for the CDR3 is TGTGCCAGCTCACCACAGTTGGGGACTAACTATGGCTACACCTTC.

This clonotype was detected a few times. The genes are TRBV7-9 and TRBJ1-2; tentative D call: TRBD1 (5 bases). The germline V and J ends were trimmed by 1 base and 4 bases, with 16 bases remaining between them. Per the germline V gene, CDR1 is SEHNR and CDR2 is FQNEAQ (reference sequence). This CDR3 has 16 residues. The CDR3 DNA follows: TGTGCCAGCAGCTTAGTCGGGGCGATTACTTCCTATGGCTACACCTTC. It codes for CASSLVGAITSYGYTF.

This clonotype was recorded a few times. This chain joins TRBV7-2 and TRBJ1-2; D unresolved. V was trimmed by 4 bases and J by 8 bases, leaving 17 bases between them. Germline V gene sequence: CDR1 SGHTA, CDR2 FQGNSA. This CDR3 spans 14 amino acids. As DNA, the CDR3 is TGTGCCAGCAGCTACGAACTCCCGGTGTACGGCTACACCTTC. Amino acids: CASSYELPVYGYTF.

The CDR3 DNA follows: TGTGCCAGCAGCTTATCACTAAGGACGGCTAACTATGGCTACACCTTC. This translates into CASSLSLRTANYGYTF. The rearrangement joins TRBV7-9 to TRBJ1-2; D uncertain. V lost 2 bases to trimming and J lost 0 bases, with 13 bases between them. Germline values: CDR1 SEHNR, CDR2 FQNEAQ (reference sequence). The CDR3 covers 16 residues.

The chain combines TRBV29-1 with TRBJ2-1; 7 nucleotides align to TRBD1. The CDR3 runs to 12 residues. V was pared by 6 bases and J by 9 bases, with 8 bases of the junction left unmatched. Germline CDR1 reads SQVTM; CDR2 reads ANQGSEA. CDR3 bases: TGCAGCGTCGGACAGGCGAGGGGTGAGCAGTTCTTC. Translating it yields CSVGQARGEQFF.

This clonotype was picked up many times. The chain links TRBV5-6 to TRBJ2-7; D may be TRBD2 (6 bases). V was cut by 5 bases and J by 3 bases, with 18 bases left in between. The CDR3 contains 15 residues. The germline gives CDR1 SGHDT, CDR2 YYEEEE. CDR3 DNA: TGTGCCAGCAGAACCGGGGGAAGAGTTGTCTACGAGCAGTACGTC. It is translated as CASRTGGRVVYEQYV.

This clonotype turned up a few times. The chain employs TRBV2 and TRBJ2-1; TRBD1 agrees at 8 bases. Unmatched junction bases numbered 8, after V lost 9 bases and J lost 4 bases. The germline gives CDR1 SNHLY, CDR2 FYNNEI. The CDR3 is made up of 14 amino acids. The CDR3 is CASKARGQYNEQFF. Written as DNA, the CDR3 is TGTGCCAGTAAGGCCAGGGGGCAATACAATGAGCAGTTCTTC.

This clonotype was counted a single time. The rearrangement links TRBV19 to TRBJ1-6, with unresolved D. Per the germline V gene, CDR1 is LNHDA and CDR2 is SQIVND (reference sequence). The CDR3 sequence is 13 residues long. V dropped 2 bases and J dropped 7 bases, with 6 bases sitting between them. Here the CDR3 DNA reads TGTGCCAGTAGTATACTGGGGAATTCACCCCTCCACTTT. Protein: CASSILGNSPLHF.

This clonotype was observed many times. The rearrangement uses TRBV6-5 and TRBJ1-1, with D perhaps matching TRBD1 (6 bases). Trimming took 2 bases from V and 4 from J, leaving 20 bases between them. Germline CDR1 and CDR2: MNHEY and SVGAGI. The CDR3 runs to 17 residues. CDR3 sequence: CASSYQSFHREGTEAFF. CDR3 nucleotides: TGTGCCAGCAGTTACCAATCGTTCCACAGGGAGGGCACTGAAGCTTTCTTT.